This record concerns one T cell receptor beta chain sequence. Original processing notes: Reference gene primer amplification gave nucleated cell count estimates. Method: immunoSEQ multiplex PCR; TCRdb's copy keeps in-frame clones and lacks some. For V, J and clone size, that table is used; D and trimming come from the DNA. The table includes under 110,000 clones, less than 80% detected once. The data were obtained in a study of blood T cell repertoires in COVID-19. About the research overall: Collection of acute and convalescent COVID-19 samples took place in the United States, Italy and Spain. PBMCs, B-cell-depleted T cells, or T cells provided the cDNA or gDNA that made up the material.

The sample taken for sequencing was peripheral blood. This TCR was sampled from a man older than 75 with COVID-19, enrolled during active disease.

CDR3 in amino acids: CAWSPRTGPNYGYTF. In nucleotides, the CDR3 is TGTGCCTGGAGTCCACGGACAGGGCCTAACTATGGCTACACCTTC. J is TRBJ1-2 and V is TRBV30, with 8 bases that match TRBD1. V lost 2 bases, J lost 0 bases, and 5 bases stayed unmatched. CDR1 and CDR2 from the germline V gene are GTSNPN and SVGIG (reference sequence). This CDR3 contains 15 residues.